A single sample is the source of the 15 T cell receptor beta chains below, sequenced in a study of OX40 agonist ivuxolimab in advanced cancers. Here immunoSEQ multiplex PCR was the method, and the copy in TCRdb shows in-frame clones only, minus some. Among some 97,000 clones, over 75% were seen once, and the ten largest hold 0.15% to 0.2%. Sequencing was performed on CD4+ or CD8+ T cells sorted from blood, taken in a trial of the OX40 agonist ivuxolimab. The receptor set was obtained from an adult with an advanced solid tumor such as melanoma, head and neck, liver or kidney cancer.

The chain joins TRBV7-3 to TRBJ2-3; TRBD2 might be the D (5 bases). This CDR3 comprises 14 residues. V was shortened by 5 bases and J by 0 bases, with 9 bases between the two germline ends. CDR1 is SGHTA, CDR2 FQGTGA, per germline. The CDR3 DNA sequence: TGTGCCAGCAGCATCGGGATTAGCACAGATACGCAGTATTTT. Its translation is CASSIGISTDTQYF.

The chain joins TRBV5-4 to TRBJ2-3, with D uncertain. The CDR3 runs to 14 residues. Trimming stripped 0 bases from V and 3 bases from J, with 8 bases between. The germline V gene encodes CDR1 SGHNT and CDR2 YYREEE (reference sequence). CDR3 sequence (DNA): TGTGCCAGCAGCTTGGAACGTCGGACAGATACGCAGTATTTT. This encodes CASSLERRTDTQYF.

The J gene is TRBJ1-1, the V gene TRBV6-1; D is ambiguous. The germline V gene encodes CDR1 MNHNS and CDR2 SASEGT. The CDR3 length is 15 residues. V gave up 7 bases and J gave up 6 bases, with 21 bases separating them. The CDR3 DNA reads as TGTGCCAGCACCAGTGGACCCTCGGCGGGAGCTGAAGCTTTCTTT. This gives the protein CASTSGPSAGAEAFF.

This clone was seen a single time. The chain couples TRBV5-6 to TRBJ2-6; 9 nucleotides agree with TRBD1. The V and J ends lost 0 bases and 2 bases, in that order; junction bases with no gene match: 6. The CDR3 is 18 amino acids. Germline CDR1 SGHDT, CDR2 YYEEEE. The CDR3 DNA reads as TGTGCCAGCAGCTTGGTCGGACAGGGGTCTCCTGGGGCCAACGTCCTGACTTTC. Translated: CASSLVGQGSPGANVLTF.

This chain links TRBV9 with TRBJ2-7; 8 positions agree with TRBD2. The CDR3 runs to 13 residues. V shed 3 bases and J 2 bases; nucleotides not matched to a gene: 1. Germline CDR1 and CDR2: SGDLS and YYNGEE. The CDR3 nucleotides read TGTGCCAGCAGCGAGCGGGAGACCTACGAGCAGTACTTC. Amino acids: CASSERETYEQYF. Using reference TRBV9 and TRBJ2-7 for the parts outside the CDR3, the full variable domain is DSGVTQTPKHLITATGQRVTLRCSPRSGDLSVYWYQQSLDQGLQFLIQYYNGEERAKGNILERFSAQQFPDLHSELNLSSLELGDSALYFCASSERETYEQYFGPGTRLTVT.

The rearrangement joins TRBV11-2 to TRBJ2-7; either TRBD1 or TRBD2 may supply D (5 bases each). The V end lost 5 bases, the J end lost 7 bases, and 15 bases lay between the germline ends. This CDR3 comprises 13 residues. The germline V gene has CDR1 SGHAT and CDR2 FQNNGV. The CDR3 reads CASSRTGASEQYF. The CDR3 coding sequence is TGTGCCAGCAGCAGGACCGGGGCCTCAGAGCAGTACTTC.

The rearrangement uses TRBV6-6 and TRBJ2-5; D tentatively fits TRBD1 or TRBD2 (5 bases each). The CDR3 is 14 residues long. The germline V gene has CDR1 MNHNY and CDR2 SVGAGI (reference sequence). Trimming cost V 2 bases and J 7 bases, with 14 bases left between them. The DNA of the CDR3 is TGTGCCAGCAGTTACACCCGGGACCTGTGGACCCAGTACTTC. Protein sequence: CASSYTRDLWTQYF.

This clone was seen a handful of times. This chain links TRBV7-9 with TRBJ1-1; no clear D gene. Per germline, CDR1 SEHNR and CDR2 FQNEAQ (reference sequence). The ends were cut back, 3 bases at V and 6 bases at J, with 11 bases in the middle. CDR3 size: 13 residues. The CDR3 DNA follows: TGTGCCAGCAGCTTGGAATTGGGCGCTGAAGCTTTCTTT. Amino acid sequence: CASSLELGAEAFF.

The chain couples TRBV7-6 to TRBJ1-1, with D uncertain. The V end was cut by 5 bases, the J end by 5 bases, with 15 bases between. The CDR3 contains 14 residues. Germline V gives CDR1 SGHVS, CDR2 FNYEAQ. CDR3 sequence reads: CASSLPRAGTEAFF. The CDR3 DNA follows: TGTGCCAGCAGCCTCCCGCGGGCGGGAACTGAAGCTTTCTTT.

J is TRBJ1-5 and V is TRBV7-8; perhaps TRBD1 as D (5 bases). Trimming cost V 1 base and J 5 bases, with 6 bases left between them. The CDR3 runs to 13 residues. Germline CDR1 is SGHVS and CDR2 is FQNEAQ. CDR3 in amino acids: CASSLGGYQPQHF. The CDR3 DNA is TGTGCCAGCAGCTTAGGGGGGTATCAGCCCCAGCATTTT.

The V call is TRBV6-1, the J call TRBJ1-1; perhaps TRBD1 as D (5 bases). V shed 3 bases and J shed 8 bases, with 13 bases lying between them. The germline V gene encodes CDR1 MNHNS and CDR2 SASEGT. The CDR3 is made up of 13 amino acids. The CDR3 loop is CASSEIGAVEAFF. CDR3 sequence (DNA): TGTGCCAGCAGTGAGATCGGGGCCGTGGAAGCTTTCTTT.

This CDR3 reads CASSARQGPYEQYF. The CDR3 DNA reads TGTGCCAGCAGTGCGCGACAGGGGCCCTACGAGCAGTACTTC. V usage is TRBV27 and J usage is TRBJ2-7; TRBD1 matches at 8 bases. This CDR3 region has 14 residues. With 5 bases clipped from V and 2 bases from J, the junction kept 5 bases outside the gene matches. The germline CDR1 and CDR2 sequences are MNHEY and SMNVEV (reference sequence).

The CDR3 DNA sequence: TGTGCCAGCAGTGTTGTCTCAACTAATGAAAAACTGTTTTTT. It yields the protein CASSVVSTNEKLFF. J is TRBJ1-4 and V is TRBV6-1; D gene ambiguous. This CDR3 region has 14 residues. Germline V gene lookup returns CDR1 MNHNS and CDR2 SASEGT. Trimming removed 4 bases from V and 0 bases from J, with 6 bases in between.

The rearrangement joins TRBV5-1 to TRBJ1-2; D gene uncertain. Germline CDR1 reads SGHRS; CDR2 reads YFSETQ. The V gene lost 4 bases and the J gene lost 8 bases, with 12 bases spanning the gap. The CDR3 contains 12 residues. The CDR3 nucleotides are TGCGCCAGCAGCGCCGGTCGATGGGGCTACACCTTC. Its protein is CASSAGRWGYTF.

This clone has only a few counts. V gene TRBV5-1 combines with J gene TRBJ2-4; 9 bases are shared with TRBD2. The CDR3 extends over 17 amino acids. Germline V lookup: CDR1 SGHRS, CDR2 YFSETQ. J was trimmed by 0 bases and V by 0 bases; bases with no gene match: 4. The CDR3 loop is CASSLVGTSLAKNIQYF. The CDR3 DNA follows: TGCGCCAGCAGCTTGGTGGGGACTAGCTTAGCCAAAAACATTCAGTACTTC. The entire variable domain, with the rest obtained from reference TRBV5-1 and TRBJ2-4, is as follows: KAGVTQTPRYLIKTRGQQVTLSCSPISGHRSVSWYQQTPGQGLQFLFEYFSETQRNKGNFPGRFSGRQFSNSRSEMNVSTLELGDSALYLCASSLVGTSLAKNIQYFGAGTRLSVL.